These 17 T cell receptor beta chains were sequenced from one sample in a study of shared clonotypes between healthy human individuals. Produced via immunoSEQ multiplex PCR; TCRdb's table is partial and in-frame only. This repertoire shows about 2 million clones, 95% found once; its top ten account for roughly 0.13%. The sequencing sample was made of naive CD4+ T cells sorted from blood. As to subset: CD45RA+ positively selected. These receptors were obtained from a man aged 18 to 30 in good health.

The V call is TRBV11-2, the J call TRBJ2-5; D remains ambiguous. Trimming removed 6 bases at V and 2 bases at J, with 10 bases between. This CDR3 spans 13 amino acids. Germline V gene data show CDR1 as SGHAT and CDR2 as FQNNGV. In DNA form, the CDR3 reads TGTGCCAGCAGGGTGAACTTGCAAGAGACCCAGTACTTC. Translation gives CASRVNLQETQYF.

The genes are TRBV2 and TRBJ2-3; the match to TRBD2 covers 8 bases. V was clipped by 7 bases and J by 3 bases; unmatched bases: 6. The germline CDR1 and CDR2 sequences are SNHLY and FYNNEI. The length of the CDR3 is 14 residues. The CDR3 DNA follows: TGTGCCAGCAACGGGGGGGCCTGGACAGATACGCAGTATTTT. This codes for CASNGGAWTDTQYF.

This clone was found once. The chain links TRBV6-1 to TRBJ1-2; D unresolved. Per the germline V gene, CDR1 is MNHNS and CDR2 is SASEGT. CDR3 length equals 13 residues. Trimming cost V 6 bases and J 2 bases, with 10 bases left between them. The CDR3 bases are TGTGCCAGCAGCCCCGACGGCAACTATGGCTACACCTTC. Translation gives CASSPDGNYGYTF.

CDR3 sequence reads: CASSTGGSNTGELFF. The CDR3 DNA reads TGTGCCAGCAGTACCGGGGGGAGCAACACCGGGGAGCTGTTTTTT. The chain links TRBV28 to TRBJ2-2; TRBD2 matches 7 bases. The length of the CDR3 is 15 residues. Germline CDR1 is MDHEN and CDR2 is SYDVKM. Trimming removed 5 bases from V and 2 bases from J; junction bases left unmatched: 5.

About this clone itself: Germline and junction disagree at one end, which may indicate a read error. V is TRBV11-2 and J is TRBJ2-3; 8 bases are shared with TRBD1. CDR1 is SGHAT and CDR2 is FQNNGV in the germline V gene. The CDR3 runs 18 residues. CDR3 bases: TGTGCCGGCAGCCAAGACCCCCCCGGGACAGGAGACACAGATACGCAGTATTTT. Translating it yields CAGSQDPPGTGDTDTQYF. Based on the CDR3 plus reference TRBV11-2 and TRBJ2-3, the full variable domain is EAGVAQSPRYKIIEKRQSVAFWCNPISGHATLYWYQQILGQGPKLLIQFQNNGVVDDSQLPKDRFSAERLKGVDSTLKIQPAKLEDSAVYLCAGSQDPPGTGDTDTQYFGPGTRLTVL.

As to this clone: This sample includes further DNA sequences coding for the same CDR3. This chain connects TRBV30 to TRBJ1-5; 8 nucleotides match TRBD1. The CDR3 is made up of 14 amino acids. V was pared by 0 bases and J by 2 bases, with 0 bases of the junction left unmatched. Looked up from germline, CDR1 is GTSNPN and CDR2 is SVGIG (reference sequence). CDR3: CAWSVQGGNQPQHF. In DNA form, the CDR3 reads TGTGCCTGGAGTGTACAGGGGGGCAATCAGCCCCAGCATTTT.

The chain links TRBV6-5 to TRBJ1-2; the match to TRBD1 covers 7 bases. The CDR3 runs 13 residues. Germline trimming cut 5 bases from V and 5 bases from J; bases unmatched to any gene: 5. The V gene's germline CDR1 is MNHEY and CDR2 SVGAGI. The CDR3 spells CASSLQGQYGYTF. In DNA form, the CDR3 reads TGTGCCAGCAGTCTACAGGGACAGTATGGCTACACCTTC.

CDR3 nucleotide sequence: TGTGCCAGCAGCATAGGACAGGGGGCAGCAGAGACCCAGTACTTC. It specifies CASSIGQGAAETQYF. The chain uses TRBV7-9 and TRBJ2-5; 11 nucleotides align to TRBD1. The V gene's germline CDR1 is SEHNR and CDR2 FQNEAQ (reference sequence). The CDR3 is 15 residues long. V gave up 5 bases and J gave up 4 bases; unmatched junction bases: 6.

The genes are TRBV5-1 and TRBJ2-5; 9 bases map to TRBD2. Unmatched junction bases numbered 8, after V lost 4 bases and J lost 1 base. The CDR3 totals 16 residues. From germline, CDR1 is SGHRS and CDR2 YFSETQ. DNA for the CDR3: TGCGCCAGCAGCACGAACCTAGCGGGATTCCAAGAGACCCAGTACTTC. Translation gives CASSTNLAGFQETQYF.

V gene TRBV6-1 combines with J gene TRBJ1-5, with 7 bases lining up with TRBD1. The CDR3 totals 15 residues. V shed 2 bases and J 3 bases; nucleotides not matched to a gene: 4. The germline gives CDR1 MNHNS, CDR2 SASEGT. The CDR3 loop reads CASSEQTGYNQPQHF. CDR3 in DNA: TGTGCCAGCAGTGAACAGACAGGGTACAATCAGCCCCAGCATTTT.

The rearrangement uses TRBV5-4 and TRBJ1-1, with D hard to call. Deletions cut 1 base from V and 5 bases from J, with 6 bases between. Germline CDR1 reads SGHNT; CDR2 reads YYREEE (reference sequence). The CDR3 has 12 residues. The CDR3 coding sequence is TGTGCCAGCAGCTTGCGGTTTACTGAAGCTTTCTTT. This translates into CASSLRFTEAFF.

The chain uses TRBV28 and TRBJ2-7; D possibly corresponds to TRBD1 (6 bases). Germline assignment: CDR1 MDHEN and CDR2 SYDVKM. CDR3 length: 13 amino acids. The V end was cut by 9 bases, the J end by 1 base, with 13 bases between. This CDR3 reads CASSTTGSYEQYF. Here the CDR3 DNA reads TGTGCCAGTTCGACAACAGGGTCCTACGAGCAGTACTTC.

This chain links TRBV5-1 with TRBJ2-7; 9 nucleotides match TRBD1. Trimming at V came to 4 bases and at J to 3 bases, leaving 8 bases not matched to a gene. Per the germline V gene, CDR1 is SGHRS and CDR2 is YFSETQ. This CDR3 spans 15 amino acids. CDR3 in amino acids: CASSMWTGEGYEQYF. CDR3 DNA: TGCGCCAGCAGCATGTGGACAGGGGAAGGCTACGAGCAGTACTTC.

This sequence joins TRBV28 and TRBJ1-2; possible D gene TRBD1, 6 bases. Trimming left V 1 base short and J 7 bases short, with 13 bases between. The CDR3 covers 14 residues. The germline gives CDR1 MDHEN, CDR2 SYDVKM. In DNA, the CDR3 is TGTGCCAGCAGTTTATCCCTAGGGGGTGGTGGCTACACCTTC. Amino acids: CASSLSLGGGGYTF.

The chain combines TRBV6-6 with TRBJ1-2, with D perhaps TRBD1 (6 bases). From germline, CDR1 is MNHNY and CDR2 SVGAGI (reference sequence). The CDR3 sequence is 16 residues long. Trimming cost V 0 bases and J 3 bases, with 14 bases left between them. CDR3 loop: CASSYSEGGGDYGYTF. The CDR3 DNA reads as TGTGCCAGCAGTTACTCGGAGGGAGGGGGGGACTATGGCTACACCTTC.

A note on this clone: With a much larger clone just one base away, this may be a read error. Other nucleotide sequences in the sample specify the same CDR3. This sequence joins TRBV27 and TRBJ2-2; D may match TRBD1 or TRBD2 (5 bases each). Trimming removed 5 bases at V and 1 base at J, with 11 bases between. Germline V gives CDR1 MNHEY, CDR2 SMNVEV (reference sequence). This CDR3 contains 15 residues. The CDR3 coding sequence is TGTGCCAGCAGTCCCGGGACGGTGAACACCGGGGAGCTGTTTTTT. This gives the protein CASSPGTVNTGELFF.

This CDR3 reads CASSLGWAGNTIYF. CDR3 sequence (DNA): TGCGCCAGCAGCTTGGGCTGGGCTGGAAACACCATATATTTT. This chain connects TRBV5-1 to TRBJ1-3; D unresolved. Germline V gene lookup returns CDR1 SGHRS and CDR2 YFSETQ. CDR3 length equals 14 residues. The V end lost 0 bases, the J end lost 2 bases, and 6 bases lay between the germline ends. Combining the CDR3 with reference TRBV5-1 and TRBJ1-3 gives the whole variable domain KAGVTQTPRYLIKTRGQQVTLSCSPISGHRSVSWYQQTPGQGLQFLFEYFSETQRNKGNFPGRFSGRQFSNSRSEMNVSTLELGDSALYLCASSLGWAGNTIYFGEGSWLTVV.